The 8 T cell receptor beta chains presented below share a single source sample, sequenced in a study of breast tumors, draining lymph nodes, adjacent tissues. TCRdb reanalysed the multiplex PCR reads using MiXCR and keeps one entry per CDR3 protein. The sample includes 20,000 to 25,000 distinct CDR3 sequences, roughly 50% of them seen just once. Sequenced input: breast tumor tissue. The receptors stem from a female donor with breast cancer. Some clones in this sample may be carry-over from other donors' samples.

This clonotype showed up many times. The chain links TRBV18 to TRBJ2-1, with TRBD1 as a possible D gene (5 bases). V was pared by 1 base and J by 7 bases, with 8 bases between. The CDR3 loop spans 13 amino acids. Germline-derived CDR1 and CDR2 are KGHSH and LQKENI. CDR3 DNA sequence: TGTGCCAGCTCACCACGGCCAGGGAATGAGCAGTTCTTC. Its translation: CASSPRPGNEQFF.

The V call is TRBV6-2 or TRBV6-3, the J call TRBJ1-5; the match to TRBD1 covers 7 bases. With V trimmed by 6 bases and J by 7 bases, 9 bases remained unmatched. Germline CDR1 MNHEY, CDR2 SVGEGT. The CDR3 contains 14 residues. DNA for the CDR3: TGTGCCAGCAGCCGACAGGGATCCTTGCAGCCCCAGCATTTT. Translation: CASSRQGSLQPQHF.

This clonotype was seen repeatedly, ten times or more. This chain links TRBV19 with TRBJ2-1, with 8 nucleotides matching TRBD2. The CDR3 sequence is 15 residues long. The junction had 12 bases not matched to a gene; V was cut back by 6 bases and J by 8 bases. Germline V gene data show CDR1 as LNHDA and CDR2 as SQIVND (reference sequence). CDR3 residues: CASRPTGTSGDEQFF. Here the CDR3 DNA reads TGTGCCAGTAGACCGACCGGGACTAGTGGCGATGAGCAGTTCTTC.

The sample holds many counts of this clonotype. This sequence joins TRBV20-1 and TRBJ2-1, with TRBD2 identical over 12 bases. This CDR3 spans 16 amino acids. V dropped 3 bases and J dropped 10; count of bases not matched to a gene: 13. Germline CDR1 and CDR2: DFQATT and SNEGSKA (reference sequence). The CDR3 sequence: CSARVTSGRSGGEQFF. The CDR3 nucleotides are TGCAGTGCTAGGGTGACTAGCGGGAGATCTGGCGGCGAGCAGTTCTTC.

The V and J genes are TRBV20-1 and TRBJ2-1; 9 nucleotides align to TRBD1. CDR3 size: 15 residues. Germline values: CDR1 DFQATT, CDR2 SNEGSKA (reference sequence). Trimming removed 5 bases from V and 5 bases from J; junction bases left unmatched: 10. The CDR3 here is CSAVNPGTGNNEQFF. The CDR3 DNA reads as TGCAGTGCTGTTAATCCCGGGACAGGGAACAATGAGCAGTTCTTC.

This clonotype is medium-sized by share. The chain couples TRBV7-8 to TRBJ2-7; 8 nucleotides match TRBD2. The CDR3 loop spans 15 amino acids. The V gene's germline CDR1 is SGHVS and CDR2 FQNEAQ. V lost 6 bases and J lost 3; bases outside the gene matches: 10. CDR3 in amino acids: CASRQTSAPNYEQYF. The DNA of the CDR3 is TGTGCCAGCAGGCAGACTAGCGCCCCCAACTACGAGCAGTACTTC.

This clonotype is judged medium-sized. V usage is TRBV7-8 and J usage is TRBJ2-2; 13 bases are a match to TRBD2. Germline V CDR1 and CDR2: SGHVS, FQNEAQ. CDR3 size: 17 residues. The J segment lost 0 bases and the V segment lost 5 bases, leaving 3 bases of the junction unmatched. The DNA of the CDR3 is TGTGCCAGCAGCCACGGACTAGCGGGAGCGAACACCGGGGAGCTGTTTTTT. Amino acids: CASSHGLAGANTGELFF. The full variable domain, with the rest looked up from reference TRBV7-8 and TRBJ2-2, is GAGVSQSPRYKVAKRGQDVALRCDPISGHVSLFWYQQALGQGPEFLTYFQNEAQLDKSGLPSDRFFAERPEGSVSTLKIQRTQQEDSAVYLCASSHGLAGANTGELFFGEGSRLTVL.

This chain joins TRBV5-1 and TRBJ1-4, with TRBD1 matching over 7 bases. Germline CDR1 and CDR2: SGHRS and YFSETQ. This CDR3 is built from 15 residues. J was trimmed by 4 bases and V by 0 bases; bases with no gene match: 3. CDR3 sequence (DNA): TGCGCCAGCAGCTTGGACGGACAGGTTAATGAAAAACTGTTTTTT. It encodes CASSLDGQVNEKLFF.